This record concerns one T cell receptor (beta chain) sequence. The antigen remains undetermined. The data derive from a study of shared clonotypes between healthy human individuals. This CDR3 comprises 16 residues. Trimming left V 5 bases short and J 6 bases short, with 20 bases between. The germline CDR1 and CDR2 sequences are SEHNR and FQNEAQ (reference sequence). The donors, healthy adults who were HIV-negative, had experienced no recent acute infections or vaccinations. Generated by immunoSEQ multiplex PCR, the TCRdb table keeps only in-frame clones and is missing some. The data contain about 380,000 clones, just over 95% of them singletons. Regarding the study as a whole: Rarefaction analysis demonstrated incomplete sorted-subset sequencing notwithstanding large depth. A handful of donors had around 5% of their naive CD4 clonotypes in common. The sole specimen, blood, was sampled, and tissue repertoires likely differ.

The clonotype was recovered from a man younger than 40 in good health. This chain links TRBV7-9 with TRBJ2-1, with D uncertain. Sequences were obtained from memory CD8+ T cells sorted from blood. The subset was: CD45RO+ cells pooled with CCR7-negative TemRA cells. CDR3 sequence (DNA): TGTGCCAGCAGCCGGTTGATTTCTATTCACGGCAATGAGCAGTTCTTC. The encoded protein is CASSRLISIHGNEQFF.